This TCR beta chain was captured by sequencing in a study of beta chain features in type 1 diabetes (dated by TCRdb to the late 2010s). A note on the overall study: Mean age, gender distribution, total cell number and subset yield did not differ between patients and healthy donors. In the study, recently diagnosed type 1 diabetes patients and matched healthy donors were compared on the TCRB repertoires of their sorted circulating CD4+ T cell subsets. Naive and central memory subsets were obtained from all 30 or so donors, but regulatory and stem cell-like memory subsets were isolated from only 8 patients and roughly eight healthy donors. A total of around 100 million sorted cells were examined across all samples, and RNA yield correlated strongly with the number of cells per subset. What the work shows at the level of the full study, not this receptor alone: PCR might favor shorter templates, but patient and control samples were amplified and corrected together, so any skew would affect both groups equally. Because cDNA rather than genomic DNA was sequenced, highly expressing activated cells could have been over-represented, although no difference in activation and CD3 levels was found between groups. Type 1 diabetes patients showed a moderate but significant shortening of TCRB CDR3 length in all four CD4+ subsets. Patients with type 1 diabetes made fewer insertions and deleted more nucleotides at VDJ recombination sites, implying thymic rearrangement abnormalities. Naive, central memory and regulatory TCRB repertoires appeared to be more alike among patients than among healthy donors. HLA sub-analyses involved small numbers of individuals, so any influence of HLA type on TCRB rearrangement remained unresolved.

All of the isolated RNA was reverse transcribed with the High Capacity cDNA Reverse Transcription Kit, so expressed TCRB transcripts were sequenced. Deep immunoSEQ sequencing was applied to naive, central memory and regulatory T cell samples, giving an average of around 4 million total reads per sample. Sorted cells were lysed in RLT buffer and RNA was extracted with DNase-treated RNeasy Micro or Mini kits, depending on cell number. Each cell subset was processed separately to prevent cross-contamination, with patient and healthy donor samples processed together. The immunoSEQ multiplex PCR was used to amplify TCRB sequences from cDNA, generating 87-bp fragments that spanned the CDR3 region. Sequencing of the amplicons was performed on the Illumina HiSeq platform. The source study handled its data this way. PCR bias was corrected computationally using synthetic template baselines, and reads within Hamming distance 2 were collapsed, with unmergeable singletons discarded. By aligning reads against IMGT, V, D and J genes, CDR3 length, and insertions or deletions at six rearrangement sites were assigned. Clonotype counts were normalized to sorted cell number within each subset before computing true diversity and Gini coefficients with the tcR R package. The overlap coefficient, calculated on TCRB nucleotide sequences, was used to measure repertoire sharing. Out-of-frame TCRB sequences from naive cells were analyzed as a proxy for the pre-selection repertoire. What TCRdb holds here is the immuneACCESS table cut down to in-frame rearrangements. Part of the clones is not present; checked against another copy, under half of the missing clones reflect an unresolved V gene, and the others are unexplained. V and J calls and clone size are copied from that table; D and trimming were computed from the DNA. The sample table holds around 650,000 clones, of which 9.5% to 15% were seen once. Of the sample, about 0.11% is held by the ten largest clones.

Comments on this clone: What this receptor recognizes is not known. The input lacks base qualities; no much larger clone sits a single base away.

V lost 4 bases and J lost 10 bases, and the count of bases not matched to a germline gene is 8. CDR1 and CDR2, looked up from the germline V gene, are SGHNT and YENEEA. CDR3 length: 15 amino acids, cysteine to phenylalanine. Only the CDR3 region is kept as DNA, spanning 45 bases read in frame from base 1. Each donor gave one peripheral blood draw, averaging approximately 110 mL, which was collected into heparinised tubes. Naive, central memory, regulatory and stem cell-like memory CD4+ T cells were sorted on a BD FACSAria II using a panel including CD45RO, CCR7, CD25, CD127, CD95 and CD27. Every sorted population had a purity above 95%. PBMCs were isolated right away by Lymphoprep density gradient centrifugation and were stained directly, without culture. So that batch effects would be minimized, each experiment stained and sorted samples in pairs, pairing one healthy donor with one patient.

What was sequenced was naive CD4+ T cells from blood. The cell subset or site label corresponds to: true naive CD4+ T cells. The TCR comes from a man aged 25 to 40 with type 1 diabetes. The chain couples TRBV11-3 to TRBJ1-6, with 9 bases in between that match TRBD1. CDR3 protein: CASSSGTGGTSPLHF. The nucleotides are TGTGCCAGCAGCTCGGGAACAGGGGGCACGTCACCCCTCCACTTT.